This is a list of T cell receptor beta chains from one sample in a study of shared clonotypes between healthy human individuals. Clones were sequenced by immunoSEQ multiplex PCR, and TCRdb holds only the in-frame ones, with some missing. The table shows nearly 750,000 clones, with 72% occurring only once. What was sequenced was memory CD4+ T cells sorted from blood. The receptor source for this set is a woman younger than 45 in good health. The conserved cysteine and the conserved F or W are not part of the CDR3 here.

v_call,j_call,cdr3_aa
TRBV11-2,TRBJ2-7,ASSLDPGLAGMQY
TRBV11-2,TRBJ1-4,ASSLDFTANEKLF
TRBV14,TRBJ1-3,ASSPLTGAPGAIY
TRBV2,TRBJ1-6,ASIQGGNSPLH
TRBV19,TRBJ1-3,ASSQKGGFAGNTIY
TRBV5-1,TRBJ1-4,ASSRGQGGKLF
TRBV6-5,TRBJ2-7,ASRQGPTSYEQY
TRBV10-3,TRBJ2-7,AISGGDSFYEQY
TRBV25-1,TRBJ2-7,ASSGVRGTSDHEQY
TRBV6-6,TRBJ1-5,ASSYSPGQGDQPQH
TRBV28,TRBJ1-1,ASRKGPLNTEAF
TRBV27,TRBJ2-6,ASSNYNSGANVLT
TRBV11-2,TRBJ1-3,ASSYLRPGNTIY
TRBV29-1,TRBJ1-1,SVYKNTEAF
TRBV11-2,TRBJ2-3,ASSAGRSTDTQY
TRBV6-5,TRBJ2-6,ASSSRSSGANVLT
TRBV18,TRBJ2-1,ASSLLAGVSYNEQF
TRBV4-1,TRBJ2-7,ASSQAGGNLPYEQY
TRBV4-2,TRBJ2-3,ASSPARGVDHADTQY